This T cell receptor beta chain is drawn from a study of blood T cell repertoires in COVID-19. Study-wide background: The United States, Italy and Spain provided the acute and convalescent COVID-19 samples. Sources were T cells, B-cell-depleted T cells, or PBMCs; the material itself was cDNA or gDNA.

Authors' methods: For nucleated cells, counts were estimated from reference gene primer amplification. Profiling relied on immunoSEQ multiplex PCR, and the TCRdb table lists in-frame clones only, not all of them. The V and J calls and clone size are taken from that table; D and trimming were inferred from the DNA. The profile shows over 85,000 clones, 76% of them singletons. Germline V gives CDR1 SGHRS, CDR2 YFSETQ. The CDR3 runs to 13 residues. V lost 4 bases and J 7 bases, leaving 11 bases between the germline ends. The specimen sequenced was peripheral blood. The rearrangement uses TRBV5-1 and TRBJ2-2; D not certain. This receptor was obtained from a woman of 80 years or more with acute or convalescent COVID-19. The CDR3 nucleotides are TGCGCCAGCAGCCCTCTCGGTCTCGGGGAGCTGTTTTTT. Protein: CASSPLGLGELFF.